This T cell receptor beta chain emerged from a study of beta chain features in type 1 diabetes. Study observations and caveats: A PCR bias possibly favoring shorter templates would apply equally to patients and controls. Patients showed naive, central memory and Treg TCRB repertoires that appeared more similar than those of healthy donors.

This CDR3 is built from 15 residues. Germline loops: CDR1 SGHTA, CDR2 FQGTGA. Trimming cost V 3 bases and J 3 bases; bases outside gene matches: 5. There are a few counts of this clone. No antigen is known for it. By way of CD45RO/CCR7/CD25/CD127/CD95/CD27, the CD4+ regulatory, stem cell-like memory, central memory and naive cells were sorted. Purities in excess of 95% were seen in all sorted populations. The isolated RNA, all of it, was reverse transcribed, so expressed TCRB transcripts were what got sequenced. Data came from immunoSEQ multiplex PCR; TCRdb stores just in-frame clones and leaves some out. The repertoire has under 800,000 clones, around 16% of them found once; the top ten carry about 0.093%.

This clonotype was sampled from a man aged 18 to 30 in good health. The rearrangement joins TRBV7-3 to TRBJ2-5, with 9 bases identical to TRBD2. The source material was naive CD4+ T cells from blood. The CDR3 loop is CASSFSGRRKETQYF. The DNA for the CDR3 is TGTGCCAGCAGCTTCAGCGGGAGGCGCAAAGAGACCCAGTACTTC.